A selection of T cell receptor beta chains follows, all from one sample in a study of control samples from healthy donors and cancer patients. Clones were read by immunoSEQ multiplex PCR, and TCRdb kept only the in-frame ones, dropping some. The profile shows around 140,000 clones, more than 85% of them singletons. What was sequenced was blood. The receptors here all came from a young man in good health. Both conserved end residues are part of each CDR3. The order of the fields is D gene, J gene, clone size, V gene, CDR3 protein, CDR3 DNA. D genes are given only for firm matches. Only part of the rows carry a size: once, few, many, or a class if the clone is expanded.

TRBD1	TRBJ1-1	-	TRBV7-2	CASSPRQGAATEAFF	TGTGCCAGCAGCCCCCGACAGGGGGCGGCCACTGAAGCTTTCTTT
-	TRBJ2-7	many	TRBV24-1	CATSDYRSYEQYF	TGTGCCACCAGTGATTACCGATCCTACGAGCAGTACTTC
TRBD1	TRBJ2-1	-	TRBV4-2	CASSTHSRGRGNEQFF	TGTGCCAGCAGTACACACTCCAGGGGGCGCGGGAATGAGCAGTTCTTC
-	TRBJ2-7	-	TRBV12-3/TRBV12-4	CASSFGTNYEQYF	TGTGCCAGCAGTTTCGGGACAAACTACGAGCAGTACTTC
-	TRBJ2-7	-	TRBV7-3	CASSWNPGQEQYF	TGTGCCAGCAGCTGGAACCCGGGACAAGAGCAGTACTTC
-	TRBJ2-3	once	TRBV6-2/TRBV6-3	CASSYGTDTQYF	TGTGCCAGCAGTTACGGCACAGATACGCAGTATTTT
-	TRBJ1-3	-	TRBV9	CASSTSARGVRSGNTIYF	TGTGCCAGCAGCACCTCAGCTCGGGGTGTCCGCTCTGGAAACACCATATATTTT
-	TRBJ1-2	-	TRBV6-1	CASSETWGDYGYTF	TGTGCCAGCAGTGAAACGTGGGGGGACTATGGCTACACCTTC
-	TRBJ1-5	few	TRBV5-4	CASSSGDQPQHF	TGTGCCAGCAGCTCAGGGGATCAGCCCCAGCATTTT
-	TRBJ2-7	-	TRBV23-1	CASSQPEVRGNEQYF	TGCGCCAGCAGTCAACCCGAGGTACGGGGTAACGAGCAGTACTTC